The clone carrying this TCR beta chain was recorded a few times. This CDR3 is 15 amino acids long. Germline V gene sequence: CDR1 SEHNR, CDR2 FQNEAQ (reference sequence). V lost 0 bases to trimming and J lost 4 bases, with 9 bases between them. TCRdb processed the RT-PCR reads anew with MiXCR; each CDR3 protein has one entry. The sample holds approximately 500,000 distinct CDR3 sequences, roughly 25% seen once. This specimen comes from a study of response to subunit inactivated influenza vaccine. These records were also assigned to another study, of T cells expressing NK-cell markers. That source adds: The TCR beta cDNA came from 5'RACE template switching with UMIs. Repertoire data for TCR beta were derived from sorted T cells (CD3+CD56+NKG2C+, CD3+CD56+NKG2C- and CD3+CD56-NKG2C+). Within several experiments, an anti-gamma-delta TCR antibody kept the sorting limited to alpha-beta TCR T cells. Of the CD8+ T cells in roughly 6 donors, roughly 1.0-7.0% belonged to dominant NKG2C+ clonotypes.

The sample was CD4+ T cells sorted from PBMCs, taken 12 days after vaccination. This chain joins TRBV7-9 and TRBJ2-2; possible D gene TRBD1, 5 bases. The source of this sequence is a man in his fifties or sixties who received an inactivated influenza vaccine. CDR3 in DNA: TGTGCCAGCAGCTTAGCGGGGCTAGGCACCGGGGAGCTGTTTTTT. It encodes CASSLAGLGTGELFF.